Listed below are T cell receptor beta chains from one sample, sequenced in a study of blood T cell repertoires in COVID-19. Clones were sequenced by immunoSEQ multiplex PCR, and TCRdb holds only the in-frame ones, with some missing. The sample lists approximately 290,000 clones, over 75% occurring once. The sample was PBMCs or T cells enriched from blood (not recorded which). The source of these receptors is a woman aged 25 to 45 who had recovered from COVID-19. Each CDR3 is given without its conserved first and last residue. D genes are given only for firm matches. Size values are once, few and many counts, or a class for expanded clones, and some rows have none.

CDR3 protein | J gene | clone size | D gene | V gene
SVVLGDPFRGYT | TRBJ1-2 | . | . | TRBV29-1
ASSRLRDRADYGYT | TRBJ1-2 | . | TRBD1 | TRBV3-1/TRBV3-2
ASSYRDGETQY | TRBJ2-5 | . | . | TRBV12-3/TRBV12-4
ASSENGDRGYGYT | TRBJ1-2 | few | TRBD1 | TRBV6-1
ASSLRGLVSYNSPLH | TRBJ1-6 | . | . | TRBV27
ASSLPGAGNTIY | TRBJ1-3 | . | . | TRBV7-9
ASSDRDSLYEQY | TRBJ2-7 | . | TRBD1 | TRBV10-2
ASSSAGTGKAEAF | TRBJ1-1 | . | TRBD1 | TRBV28
ASSLGRTGDEKLF | TRBJ1-4 | . | . | TRBV11-3
AIRLDRDNEQY | TRBJ2-7 | . | TRBD1 | TRBV10-3
ASSKSDQGATNEKLF | TRBJ1-4 | . | TRBD1 | TRBV5-1
ASTRAWTGGDGYT | TRBJ1-2 | . | TRBD1 | TRBV19